A single sample gave rise to the 10 T cell receptor beta chains below, sequenced in a study of blood T cell repertoires in COVID-19 (TCRdb year 2020). Libraries were constructed by the immunoSEQ multiplex PCR assay. Entries here come from immuneACCESS through TCRdb and include only in-frame sequences with V and J called. Some clones fail to appear in such tables; in the studies checked, an unresolved V gene covers under half of the shortfall, and the cause of the remainder is unknown. The sample yields 400,000 or so clones; approximately 90% were counted once. 0.65% to 1% of the sample belongs to the ten largest clones. Source material: peripheral blood. These TCRs come from a man between 18 and 29 years old with COVID-19, enrolled during active disease.

The chain carries TRBV5-1 and TRBJ1-2; 8 nucleotides line up with TRBD1. Per germline, CDR1 SGHRS and CDR2 YFSETQ. Trimming cost V 4 bases and J 6 bases; bases outside gene matches: 8. The CDR3 runs to 14 residues. This CDR3 is CASSPDRDRHGYTF. The CDR3, as DNA: TGCGCCAGCAGCCCCGACCGGGACAGGCATGGCTACACCTTC.

The chain uses TRBV12-3 or TRBV12-4 and TRBJ2-4; D perhaps matches TRBD2 (5 bases). The CDR3 runs to 12 residues. The V end lost 4 bases, the J end lost 7 bases, and 8 bases lay between the germline ends. This CDR3 reads CASSSRRNIQYF. For the CDR3, the DNA is TGTGCCAGCAGTTCCAGGAGGAACATTCAGTACTTC.

The chain uses TRBV20-1 and TRBJ2-3, with 7 bases lining up with TRBD1. V shed 5 bases and J 6 bases; nucleotides not matched to a gene: 2. The CDR3 consists of 11 residues. CDR1 is DFQATT, CDR2 SNEGSKA, per germline (reference sequence). In DNA, the CDR3 is TGCAGTGCTCGGACAGGCGATACGCAGTATTTT. Translating it yields CSARTGDTQYF.

The rearrangement links TRBV24-1 to TRBJ2-7, with 7 bases that match TRBD1. CDR3 size: 16 residues. Losses at the gene ends were 3 bases for V and 2 bases for J; bases not matched to a gene: 9. Per the germline V gene, CDR1 is KGHDR and CDR2 is SFDVKD. The CDR3 DNA sequence: TGTGCCACCAGTGATAGCGACAGGGCAACCGCCTACGAGCAGTACTTC. Its protein product is CATSDSDRATAYEQYF.

The rearrangement links TRBV5-1 to TRBJ2-1; possible D gene TRBD2, 6 bases. CDR1 is SGHRS and CDR2 is YFSETQ in the germline V gene. CDR3 length: 15 residues. With 0 bases removed from V and 7 bases from J, the gap between germline ends came to 14 bases. The CDR3 nucleotides are TGCGCCAGCAGCTTGGTAAAGGGAGGTGGGAATGAGCAGTTCTTC. Residues: CASSLVKGGGNEQFF.

V is TRBV6-1 and J is TRBJ2-1; the D gene is possibly TRBD2 (6 bases). Trimming shortened V by 2 bases and J by 2 bases, and 13 bases separated the two germline ends. The length of the CDR3 is 16 residues. Germline V lookup: CDR1 MNHNS, CDR2 SASEGT. The CDR3 bases are TGTGCCAGCAGTGAAAGGGTAGGCGGGGCCTACAATGAGCAGTTCTTC. Translated: CASSERVGGAYNEQFF.

The chain recombines TRBV19 with TRBJ2-7, with 11 positions matching TRBD2. Germline values: CDR1 LNHDA, CDR2 SQIVND (reference sequence). CDR3 length: 15 amino acids. Germline trimming cut 4 bases from V and 3 bases from J; bases unmatched to any gene: 5. CDR3 residues: CASSRLAGGYYEQYF. CDR3 nucleotide sequence: TGTGCCAGTAGTAGGCTAGCGGGGGGCTACTACGAGCAGTACTTC.

This chain connects TRBV11-2 to TRBJ1-6; 8 positions agree with TRBD1. Germline CDR1 and CDR2: SGHAT and FQNNGV. J gave up 7 bases and V 3 bases, and 11 bases lay outside the gene matches. The CDR3 contains 17 residues. The CDR3 here is CASSFYRAGGGNSPLHF. The CDR3 DNA reads TGTGCCAGCAGCTTCTACAGGGCAGGGGGCGGGAATTCACCCCTCCACTTT.

As DNA, the CDR3 is TGTGCCACCTCAAAACTCGACAGGGACGGTGAGCAGTTCTTC. Translated: CATSKLDRDGEQFF. V and J are TRBV19 and TRBJ2-1; 7 positions match TRBD1. With V trimmed by 10 bases and J by 9 bases, 15 bases remained unmatched. The germline V gene has CDR1 LNHDA and CDR2 SQIVND (reference sequence). The CDR3 length is 14 residues.

The chain links TRBV18 to TRBJ2-5; no clear D gene. This CDR3 has 14 amino acids. Trimming cost V 3 bases and J 0 bases, with 8 bases left between them. Germline-derived CDR1 and CDR2 are KGHSH and LQKENI. The CDR3 DNA reads TGTGCCAGCTCACCGATACAGTACCAAGAGACCCAGTACTTC. This translates into CASSPIQYQETQYF. Together with reference TRBV18 and TRBJ2-5, the CDR3 gives the full variable domain: NAGVMQNPRHLVRRRGQEARLRCSPMKGHSHVYWYRQLPEEGLKFMVYLQKENIIDESGMPKERFSAEFPKEGPSILRIQQVVRGDSAAYFCASSPIQYQETQYFGPGTRLLVL.